The subject of this entry is one T cell receptor beta chain. No cognate antigen has been identified for it. Per-base qualities were not stored, and no clone one base away is much larger. Measured from the cysteine to the phenylalanine, the CDR3 is 15 residues long. Only the CDR3 portion is preserved as DNA: 45 bases, with reading frame beginning at the first base. CDR1 and CDR2 were assigned from the germline V gene (reference sequence) as SEHNR and FQNEAQ. V is pruned by 5 bases and J by 0 bases, leaving 7 bases of the junction without a gene match. Library generation was performed with 5' RACE. For sequencing, a NextSeq 500 was employed. The TCR library protocol attached a unique molecular identifier to each TCR cDNA molecule to allow correction of PCR and sequencing errors. In the authors' own workflow: Decombinator tools were used for TCR identification, UMI-based error correction and CDR3 extraction. TCRs above a frequency of 2 per 1,000, corresponding to the top 1% of the tumor frequency distribution, were defined as expanded. Rényi diversity was computed with the R vegan package after subsampling each repertoire 100 times to 5,000 TCRs. CDR3 similarity networks were constructed using string-kernel similarity of amino acid triplets, with links drawn between CDR3s whose pairwise similarity was above 0.82. TCRdb applied fastp at Q25 and MiXCR to the public reads, then kept only in-frame beta chains. When rows share a CDR3 protein, they turn into one entry using the most common DNA and genes. TCRdb, rather than the study authors, made the V and J calls. The sample table records roughly 40,000 distinct CDR3 sequences; around 7.1% of these occur just once. The ten top clones hold roughly 45% of the sample.

Interpreted using the paper, the time point label stands for: sample taken at primary tumor resection. For TCR sequencing, whole RNA was extracted from tumor and nontumor lung tissue, or from cryopreserved PBMC samples, and no cell sorting was done. The donors were approximately 70 patients from the lung TRACERx cohort who had early-stage, untreated non-small cell lung cancer. Only patients with enough RNA available from two or more tumor regions were chosen for TCR sequencing. The entry originates in a study of spatial heterogeneity in lung cancer (dated by TCRdb to between 2018 and 2021). Some background on the complete study: Beta-chain transcripts were consistently detected in greater numbers than alpha-chain transcripts, which likely reflected higher beta-chain transcript abundance. Nonsynonymous mutation counts, determined by whole-exome sequencing of tumor tissue, were related to TCR repertoire features. In the raw uncorrected reads, each unique combination of TCR and UMI appeared more than ten times on average. In non-small cell lung cancer, the study quantitatively compared TCR alpha and beta repertoires across several tumor regions, matched nontumor lung, and blood. At surgery, hundreds of tumor regions, 61 to 75 matched nontumor lung samples and 56 PBMC samples were TCR-sequenced for both alpha and beta chains. Here is what the overall study found, with its caveats: Confirming at a functional level the hypothesis that regional TCRs recognize regional mutations was considered to require additional single-cell paired TCR alpha and beta sequencing. Ubiquitous expanded tumor TCRs were found in blood more often at tumor resection than at routine follow-up.

The source is a female donor with early-stage non-small cell lung cancer. Sample: PBMCs, taken at surgery. The rearranged segments are TRBV7-9 and TRBJ2-7; 7 central nucleotides agree with TRBD1. The DNA sequence is given as TGTGCCAGCAGCCCGAGGACAGGCACCTCCTACGAGCAGTACTTC. This translates into CASSPRTGTSYEQYF.